This is a list of T cell receptor beta chains from one sample in a study of Graves' ophthalmopathy and Graves' hyperthyroidism. Each CDR3 protein is one row after TCRdb ran MiXCR on the multiplex PCR reads. The sample lists about 1.2 million distinct CDR3 sequences; about two fifths were seen once. The sequencing input was peripheral blood or thyroid tissue (not recorded which). Receptors originate from an adult man with Graves' hyperthyroidism. Both conserved end residues are part of each CDR3. D genes are given only for firm matches. Size is omitted from some rows. Given values are once, few, many or a class for expanded clones.

clone_size: many; d_call: TRBD1; v_call: TRBV2; j_call: TRBJ2-2; cdr3_aa: CASRFGQVNTGELFF; cdr3_nt: TGTGCCAGCAGATTCGGACAGGTGAACACCGGGGAGCTGTTTTTT
clone_size: NA; d_call: NA; v_call: TRBV19; j_call: TRBJ1-3; cdr3_aa: CASSPTGTGGNTIYF; cdr3_nt: TGTGCCAGTAGTCCAACCGGGACGGGGGGAAACACCATATACTTT
clone_size: NA; d_call: TRBD1; v_call: TRBV11-2; j_call: TRBJ1-6; cdr3_aa: CASSRGQANSPLHF; cdr3_nt: TGTGCCAGCAGCCGGGGACAGGCGAATTCACCCCTCCACTTT
clone_size: NA; d_call: TRBD1; v_call: TRBV11-2; j_call: TRBJ2-7; cdr3_aa: CAGSSRRQGLYEQYF; cdr3_nt: TGTGCCGGCAGCTCTAGACGACAGGGGCTCTACGAGCAGTACTTC
clone_size: many; d_call: TRBD1; v_call: TRBV7-8; j_call: TRBJ1-3; cdr3_aa: CASSTDRGLGGNTIYF; cdr3_nt: TGTGCCAGCAGCACGGACAGGGGCCTTGGTGGAAACACCATATATTTT
clone_size: NA; d_call: NA; v_call: TRBV5-6; j_call: TRBJ1-1; cdr3_aa: CAGSLWTETEAFF; cdr3_nt: TGTGCCGGCAGCTTATGGACAGAGACTGAAGCTTTCTTT
clone_size: many; d_call: NA; v_call: TRBV20-1; j_call: TRBJ2-5; cdr3_aa: CSAQQGSGSQETQYF; cdr3_nt: TGCAGTGCGCAACAGGGATCGGGAAGCCAAGAGACCCAGTACTTC
clone_size: many; d_call: NA; v_call: TRBV15; j_call: TRBJ1-5; cdr3_aa: CATSRDEGREPQHF; cdr3_nt: TGTGCCACCAGCAGAGATGAGGGAAGGGAGCCCCAGCATTTT
clone_size: many; d_call: NA; v_call: TRBV12-3/TRBV12-4; j_call: TRBJ1-4; cdr3_aa: CASSLTGTNEKLFF; cdr3_nt: TGTGCCAGCAGTTTGACGGGAACTAATGAAAAACTGTTTTTT
clone_size: once; d_call: TRBD1; v_call: TRBV6-5; j_call: TRBJ2-7; cdr3_aa: CASSYYPPRRDRGSNEQYF; cdr3_nt: TGTGCCAGCAGTTACTATCCACCCCGCCGGGACAGGGGGTCCAACGAGCAGTACTTC
clone_size: NA; d_call: NA; v_call: TRBV20-1; j_call: TRBJ1-4; cdr3_aa: CSPLGRETTQGEKLFF; cdr3_nt: TGCAGTCCTTTGGGCAGGGAAACAACTCAGGGTGAAAAACTGTTTTTT
clone_size: few; d_call: TRBD1; v_call: TRBV29-1; j_call: TRBJ2-3; cdr3_aa: CSVDDRGRGASTDTQYF; cdr3_nt: TGCAGCGTAGACGACAGGGGTCGAGGCGCCAGCACAGATACGCAGTATTTT
clone_size: NA; d_call: TRBD1; v_call: TRBV29-1; j_call: TRBJ1-1; cdr3_aa: CSVSTDRGTEAFF; cdr3_nt: TGCAGCGTATCAACCGACAGGGGCACTGAAGCTTTCTTT
clone_size: many; d_call: NA; v_call: TRBV12-3/TRBV12-4; j_call: TRBJ1-1; cdr3_aa: CASSFRLEVTEAFF; cdr3_nt: TGTGCCAGCAGTTTCAGATTGGAGGTCACTGAAGCTTTCTTT
clone_size: many; d_call: NA; v_call: TRBV20-1; j_call: TRBJ1-3; cdr3_aa: CSAQHFSSGNTIYF; cdr3_nt: TGCAGTGCTCAGCACTTCAGCTCTGGAAACACCATATATTTT
clone_size: few; d_call: NA; v_call: TRBV10-3; j_call: TRBJ2-2; cdr3_aa: CAISESGRIKNTGELFF; cdr3_nt: TGTGCCATCAGTGAGTCAGGACGGATAAAGAACACCGGGGAGCTGTTTTTT